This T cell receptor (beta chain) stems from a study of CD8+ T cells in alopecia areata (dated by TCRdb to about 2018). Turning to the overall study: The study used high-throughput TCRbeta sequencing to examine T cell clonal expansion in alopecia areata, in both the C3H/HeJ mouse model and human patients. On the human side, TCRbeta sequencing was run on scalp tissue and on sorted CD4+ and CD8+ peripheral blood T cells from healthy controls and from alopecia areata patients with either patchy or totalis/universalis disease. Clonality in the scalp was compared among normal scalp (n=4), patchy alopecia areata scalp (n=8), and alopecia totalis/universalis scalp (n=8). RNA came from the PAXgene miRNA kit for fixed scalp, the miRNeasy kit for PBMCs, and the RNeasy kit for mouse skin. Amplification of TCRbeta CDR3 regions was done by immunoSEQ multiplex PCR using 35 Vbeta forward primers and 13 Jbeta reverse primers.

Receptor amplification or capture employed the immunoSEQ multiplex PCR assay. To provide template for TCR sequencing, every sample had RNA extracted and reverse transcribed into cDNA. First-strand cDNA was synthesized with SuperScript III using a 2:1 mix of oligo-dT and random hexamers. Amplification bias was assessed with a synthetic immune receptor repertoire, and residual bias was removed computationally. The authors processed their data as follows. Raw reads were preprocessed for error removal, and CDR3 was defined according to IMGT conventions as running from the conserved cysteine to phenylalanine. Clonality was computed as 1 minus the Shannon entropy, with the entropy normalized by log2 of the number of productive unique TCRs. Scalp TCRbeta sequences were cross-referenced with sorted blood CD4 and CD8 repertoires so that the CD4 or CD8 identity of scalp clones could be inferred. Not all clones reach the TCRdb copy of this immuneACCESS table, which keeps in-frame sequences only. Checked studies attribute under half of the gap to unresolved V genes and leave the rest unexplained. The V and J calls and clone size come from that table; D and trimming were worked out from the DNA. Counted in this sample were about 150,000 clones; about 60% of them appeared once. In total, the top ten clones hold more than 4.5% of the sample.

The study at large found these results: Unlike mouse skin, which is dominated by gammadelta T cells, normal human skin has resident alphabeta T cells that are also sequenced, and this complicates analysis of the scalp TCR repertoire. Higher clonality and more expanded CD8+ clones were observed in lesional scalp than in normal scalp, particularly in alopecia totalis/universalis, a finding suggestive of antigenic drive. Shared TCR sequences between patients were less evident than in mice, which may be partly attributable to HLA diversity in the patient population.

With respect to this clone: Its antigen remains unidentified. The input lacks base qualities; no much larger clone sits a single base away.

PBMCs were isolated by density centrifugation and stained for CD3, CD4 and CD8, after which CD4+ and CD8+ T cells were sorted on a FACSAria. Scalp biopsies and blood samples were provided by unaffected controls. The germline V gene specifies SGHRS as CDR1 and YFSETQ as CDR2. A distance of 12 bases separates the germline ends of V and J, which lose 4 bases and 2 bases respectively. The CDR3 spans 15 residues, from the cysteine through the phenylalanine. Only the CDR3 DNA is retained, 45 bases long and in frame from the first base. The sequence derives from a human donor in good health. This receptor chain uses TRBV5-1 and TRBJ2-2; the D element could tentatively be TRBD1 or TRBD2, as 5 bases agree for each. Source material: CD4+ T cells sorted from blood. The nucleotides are TGCGCCAGCAGCCCCCGGGACGGAAACACCGGGGAGCTGTTTTTT. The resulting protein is CASSPRDGNTGELFF.